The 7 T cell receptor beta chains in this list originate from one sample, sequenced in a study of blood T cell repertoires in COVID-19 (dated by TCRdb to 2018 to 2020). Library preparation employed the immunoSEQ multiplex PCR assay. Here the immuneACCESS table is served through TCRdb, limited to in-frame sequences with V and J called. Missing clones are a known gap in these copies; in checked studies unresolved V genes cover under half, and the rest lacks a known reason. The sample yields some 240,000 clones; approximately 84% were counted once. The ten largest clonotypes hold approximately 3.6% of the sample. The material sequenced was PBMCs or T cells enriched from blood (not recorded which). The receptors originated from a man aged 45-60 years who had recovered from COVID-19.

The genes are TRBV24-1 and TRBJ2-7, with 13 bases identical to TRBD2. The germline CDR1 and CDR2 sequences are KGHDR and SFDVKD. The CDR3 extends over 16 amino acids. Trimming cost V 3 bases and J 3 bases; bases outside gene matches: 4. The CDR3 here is CATSDRRTSGSYEQYF. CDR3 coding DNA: TGTGCCACCAGTGATAGGAGGACTAGCGGGAGCTACGAGCAGTACTTC.

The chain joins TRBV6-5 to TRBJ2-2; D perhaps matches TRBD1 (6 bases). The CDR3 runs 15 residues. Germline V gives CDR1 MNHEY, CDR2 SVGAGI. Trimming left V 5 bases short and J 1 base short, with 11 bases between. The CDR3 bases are TGTGCCAGCAGTCGACCGGGACAGAACACCGGGGAGCTGTTTTTT. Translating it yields CASSRPGQNTGELFF.

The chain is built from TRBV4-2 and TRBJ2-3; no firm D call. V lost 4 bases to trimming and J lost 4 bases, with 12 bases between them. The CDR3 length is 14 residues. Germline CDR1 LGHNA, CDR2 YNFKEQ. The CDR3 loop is CASSPLPAADTQYF. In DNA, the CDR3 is TGTGCCAGCAGCCCCCTGCCTGCGGCAGATACGCAGTATTTT.

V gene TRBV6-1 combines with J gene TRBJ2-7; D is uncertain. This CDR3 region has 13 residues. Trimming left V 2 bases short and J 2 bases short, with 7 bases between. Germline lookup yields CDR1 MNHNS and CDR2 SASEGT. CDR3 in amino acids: CASSEKQTYEQYF. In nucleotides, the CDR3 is TGTGCCAGCAGTGAAAAACAGACCTACGAGCAGTACTTC.

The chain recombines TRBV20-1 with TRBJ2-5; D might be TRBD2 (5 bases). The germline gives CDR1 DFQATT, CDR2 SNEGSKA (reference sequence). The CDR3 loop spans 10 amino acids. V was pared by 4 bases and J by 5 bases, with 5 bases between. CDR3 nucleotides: TGCAGTGCTACGGGGGAGACCCAGTACTTC. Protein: CSATGETQYF.

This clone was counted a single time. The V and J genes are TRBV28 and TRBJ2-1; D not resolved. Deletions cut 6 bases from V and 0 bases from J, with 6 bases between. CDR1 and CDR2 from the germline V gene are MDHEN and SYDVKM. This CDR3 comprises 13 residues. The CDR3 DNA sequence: TGTGCCAGCAGAATCCACTCCTACAATGAGCAGTTCTTC. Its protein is CASRIHSYNEQFF.

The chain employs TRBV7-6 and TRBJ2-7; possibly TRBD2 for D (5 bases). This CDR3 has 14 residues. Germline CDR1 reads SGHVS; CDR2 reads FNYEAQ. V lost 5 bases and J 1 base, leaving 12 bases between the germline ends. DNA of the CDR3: TGTGCCAGCAGCGCCGGTGGGGAGTCCTACGAGCAGTACTTC. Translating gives CASSAGGESYEQYF.